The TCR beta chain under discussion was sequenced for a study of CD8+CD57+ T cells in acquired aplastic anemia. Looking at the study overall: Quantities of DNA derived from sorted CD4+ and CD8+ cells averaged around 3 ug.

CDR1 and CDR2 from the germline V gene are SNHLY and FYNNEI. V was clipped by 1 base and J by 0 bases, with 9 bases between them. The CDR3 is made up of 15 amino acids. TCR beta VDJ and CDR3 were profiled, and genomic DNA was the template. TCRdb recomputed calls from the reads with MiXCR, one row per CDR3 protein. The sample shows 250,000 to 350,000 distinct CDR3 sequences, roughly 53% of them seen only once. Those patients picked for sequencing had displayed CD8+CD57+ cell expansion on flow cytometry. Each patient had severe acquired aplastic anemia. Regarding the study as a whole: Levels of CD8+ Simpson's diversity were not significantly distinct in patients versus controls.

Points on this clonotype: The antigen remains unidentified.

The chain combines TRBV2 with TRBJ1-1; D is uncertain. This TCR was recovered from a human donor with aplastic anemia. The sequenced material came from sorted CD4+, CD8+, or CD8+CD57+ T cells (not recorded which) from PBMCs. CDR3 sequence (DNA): TGTGCCAGCAGTGAAGTCCGGGTAGTGAACACTGAAGCTTTCTTT. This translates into CASSEVRVVNTEAFF.